Described below is a single TCR beta chain sequence and its context. Some clones are missing from TCRdb's copy, which holds only in-frame ones; the method was immunoSEQ multiplex PCR. The sample shows 80,000 to 100,000 clones, 90% to 95% of them seen only once. The data are from a study of blood T cell repertoires in COVID-19. CDR3 length: 13 residues. CDR1 is SGHRS and CDR2 is YFSETQ in the germline V gene. V lost 4 bases and J 8 bases, leaving 12 bases between the germline ends. J is TRBJ1-4 and V is TRBV5-1; D might be TRBD1 (6 bases). The receptor was isolated from a human donor with active COVID-19. The donor label of this sample is uncertain. Sample: peripheral blood. CDR3 nucleotide sequence: TGCGCCAGCAGCGGGGGCGACCTGGAAAAACTGTTTTTT. This translates into CASSGGDLEKLFF.